The present entry profiles one T cell receptor beta chain with its context. Its antigen is unidentified. The CDR3 extends over 15 amino acids. The junction had 3 bases not matched to a gene; V was cut back by 3 bases and J by 0 bases. Germline V gene lookup returns CDR1 SGHRS and CDR2 YFSETQ. This specimen belongs to a study of cytomegalovirus exposure and HLA in healthy donors. Whole-study findings and limits: Later analysis identified a missense DCLRE1C variant that was linked to TCR beta V- and J-gene trimming. Earlier results showed most TCR beta V segments being productive about 90% or about 30% of the time.

The study ran its PCR with 60 Vbeta and 13 Jbeta primers. The repertoire was sequenced with immunoSEQ multiplex PCR; TCRdb's copy has only in-frame clones and lacks some. The table shows more than 150,000 clones, with 70% to 80% occurring only once. The chain carries TRBV5-1 and TRBJ1-5; TRBD1 matches 7 bases. The clonotype originates from a girl aged 10 to 17 in good health and CMV-seropositive. Sequencing was done on a sample of PBMCs. The CDR3 loop reads CASSSGQDSNQPQHF. DNA of the CDR3: TGCGCCAGCAGCTCCGGACAGGATAGCAATCAGCCCCAGCATTTT.